Included here is one T cell receptor (beta chain) sequence, with context. Its antigen is unknown. There are no base qualities to consult, and no much larger clone falls within one base. Receptors were amplified or captured by the immunoSEQ multiplex PCR assay. TCRdb stores this immuneACCESS table with in-frame sequences only. Part of the clones is absent; in the studies checked, under half of the shortfall reflects unresolved V genes, and no reason is known for the rest. This sample is represented by about 98,000 clones; 86% of them were singletons. The ten most abundant clones make up around 2% of the sample. The CDR3 covers 15 residues, taking in both the cysteine and the phenylalanine. Only the CDR3 part of the read is kept: 45 bases, read in frame from the first base. Via the germline V gene, CDR1 is MDHEN and CDR2 SYDVKM. Cut back by 7 bases and 4 bases, the V and J ends lie 19 bases apart. This specimen belongs to a study of preoperative IRX-2 immunotherapy in early breast cancer (dated by TCRdb to the late 2010s).

The label giving this sample's treatment or condition can be read as: preoperative locoregional IRX-2 cytokine immunotherapy. The samples were obtained from a phase Ib study that tested preoperative, locoregional IRX-2 cytokine immunotherapy designed to prime immune responses. Patients with early-stage breast cancer who were given IRX-2 before surgery served as donors. This chain joins TRBV28 to TRBJ1-1; confidence is insufficient to name the D gene. This receptor was identified in a human donor with breast cancer. Here the sequenced sample was tumor tissue, taken after IRX-2 immunotherapy. The CDR3 protein is CASTPAPAWTTEAFF. The DNA is TGTGCCAGCACCCCGGCTCCAGCCTGGACCACTGAAGCTTTCTTT.